This T cell receptor (beta chain) is drawn from a study of blood T cell repertoires in COVID-19. Study background: PBMCs, B-cell-depleted T cells, or T cells provided the cDNA or gDNA that made up the material.

Some clones are missing from TCRdb's copy, which holds only in-frame ones; the method was immunoSEQ multiplex PCR. The sample holds about 160,000 clones, 81% seen once. The sequenced material came from PBMCs or T cells enriched from blood (not recorded which). The receptor was isolated from a woman aged 40 to 49 with acute COVID-19.

The CDR3 bases are TGTGCCAGCAGTGAAATTCATGGAGGAGGAGATACGCAGTATTTT. It specifies CASSEIHGGGDTQYF. The V call is TRBV2, the J call TRBJ2-3; possible D gene TRBD2, 5 bases. Germline V gene lookup returns CDR1 SNHLY and CDR2 FYNNEI. The V and J ends lost 2 bases and 5 bases respectively, with 14 bases between them. The CDR3 has 15 residues.